These 18 T cell receptor beta chains originate from one sample sequenced in a study of T cells in women clearing cervical HPV infection. Sequencing used immunoSEQ multiplex PCR; TCRdb keeps in-frame clones, though not all of them. The repertoire table contains 25,000 to 35,000 clones. Sample: blood buffy coat. The receptor set was obtained from a woman between 18 and 69 years old with a cervical HPV16 infection that either progressed to CIN3+ or cleared (not recorded which).

About this clone: The read terminates 3 residues before the CDR3 end, so the remaining end is supplied by the germline J gene. This rearrangement joins TRBV19 to TRBJ1-2, with 10 bases lining up with TRBD1. This CDR3 has 14 amino acids. Germline assignment: CDR1 LNHDA and CDR2 SQIVND (reference sequence). CDR3 bases read: TGTGCCACCGCATTGACAGGGGGCTACTACGAC. It yields the protein CATALTGGYYD. The full CDR3 protein is CATALTGGYYDYTF.

To note about this clone: The CDR3 extends 3 residues past the end of the read, so its final part is completed from the germline J gene. The chain joins TRBV18 to TRBJ1-4; D not certain. This CDR3 spans 15 amino acids. The germline gives CDR1 KGHSH, CDR2 LQKENI. Trimming left V 6 bases short and J 0 bases short, with 11 bases between. The CDR3 sequence: CASSLSLSTNEKLFF. Partial CDR3 DNA: TGTGCCAGCTCCCTCTCTTTGTCAACTAATGAAAAA.

Worth noting for this clone: Sequencing ends 3 residues short of the CDR3 end; the germline J gene provides the rest. The chain is built from TRBV18 and TRBJ2-7; TRBD1 matches 9 bases. Germline assignment: CDR1 KGHSH and CDR2 LQKENI. V was clipped by 1 base and J by 3 bases; unmatched bases: 4. The CDR3 covers 15 residues. Partial CDR3 DNA: TGTGCCAGCTCACCACAGGCGACAGGGGGCTACGAG. This codes for CASSPQATGGYE. The CDR3 as a whole reads CASSPQATGGYEQYF. The full variable domain, completed using reference TRBV18 and TRBJ2-7, is NAGVMQNPRHLVRRRGQEARLRCSPMKGHSHVYWYRQLPEEGLKFMVYLQKENIIDESGMPKERFSAEFPKEGPSILRIQQVVRGDSAAYFCASSPQATGGYEQYFGPGTRLTVT.

A note on this clone: The read terminates 3 residues before the CDR3 end, so the remaining end is supplied by the germline J gene. The chain employs TRBV6-4 and TRBJ1-2; 7 nucleotides agree with TRBD1. Unmatched junction bases numbered 4, after V lost 2 bases and J lost 7 bases. This CDR3 spans 13 amino acids. The germline gives CDR1 MRHNA, CDR2 SNTAGT. The CDR3 DNA, read in part, is TGTGCCAGCAGTGACCGTCAGGGGGGTGGC. Amino acid sequence: CASSDRQGGG. The CDR3 in full is CASSDRQGGGYTF.

As regards this clone: The CDR3 end lies 3 residues beyond the end of the read and is filled in from the germline J gene. J is TRBJ2-2 and V is TRBV29-1, with D possibly matching TRBD1 (5 bases). The V gene's germline CDR1 is SQVTM and CDR2 ANQGSEA. V dropped 4 bases and J dropped 0 bases, with 12 bases sitting between them. This CDR3 region has 15 residues. The CDR3 sequence: CSVGPDMPNTGELFF. The CDR3 bases that were read are TGCAGCGTTGGCCCGGACATGCCGAACACCGGGGAG.

The part of the CDR3 DNA that was read is TGTGCCAGCACCCTGGACGGCCAGGGCACG. As protein: CASTLDGQGT. The full CDR3 protein reads CASTLDGQGTQYF. The chain links TRBV7-6 to TRBJ2-3; TRBD1 is a possible D gene (5 bases). The read ends 3 residues shy of where the CDR3 ends; the end is completed using the germline J gene. The CDR3 covers 13 residues. Germline lookup yields CDR1 SGHVS and CDR2 FNYEAQ.

Note on this clone: The read terminates 3 residues ahead of where the CDR3 ends, so the germline J gene completes it. The chain combines TRBV2 with TRBJ1-2; 8 nucleotides match TRBD1. CDR1 is SNHLY and CDR2 is FYNNEI in the germline V gene. The CDR3 length is 15 residues. The CDR3 loop reads CASSAHRGRTDTYTF. The sequenced CDR3 bases are TGTGCCAGCAGTGCCCACAGGGGGAGGACAGATACC.

Remarks on this clone: The sequenced fragment ends 3 residues before the CDR3 boundary, so the rest is inferred from the germline J gene. The rearrangement uses TRBV20-1 and TRBJ2-7, with 11 bases fitting TRBD1. The CDR3 is 14 residues long. Trimming took 4 bases from V and 2 from J; bases not matched to a gene: 4. Germline loops: CDR1 DFQATT, CDR2 SNEGSKA (reference sequence). CDR3 protein: CSATTGQGAYEQYF. The part of the CDR3 DNA that was read is TGCAGTGCTACCACGGGACAGGGGGCCTACGAG.

A word on this clone: The read terminates 3 residues ahead of where the CDR3 ends, so the germline J gene completes it. The genes are TRBV19 and TRBJ1-4; TRBD1 matches at 7 bases. The CDR3 spans 14 residues. V trimming: 5 bases; J trimming: 7 bases; junction bases outside the gene matches: 7. CDR1 and CDR2 from the germline V gene are LNHDA and SQIVND (reference sequence). The CDR3 sequence is CASSPGTAPEKLFF. CDR3 bases read: TGTGCCAGTAGTCCCGGGACAGCCCCTGAAAAA.

As concerns this clone: The read is 3 residues too short to cover the CDR3 end, so that end is filled in from the germline J gene. The chain uses TRBV18 and TRBJ1-1; D gene ambiguous. The germline gives CDR1 KGHSH, CDR2 LQKENI. This CDR3 region has 13 residues. The covered CDR3 bases are TGTGCCAGCTCACCAGGCCAAGACAATGAG. As protein: CASSPGQDNE. The CDR3, in full, reads CASSPGQDNEAFF.

Remarks on this clone: The read stops 3 residues short of the end of the CDR3; the missing end is completed from the germline J gene. The V and J genes are TRBV30 and TRBJ1-3; D is uncertain. CDR1 is GTSNPN, CDR2 SVGIG, per germline (reference sequence). V was clipped by 3 bases and J by 0 bases, with 15 bases between them. This CDR3 comprises 16 residues. The CDR3 spells CAWRERWLYSGNTIYF. Incomplete CDR3 DNA: TGTGCCTGGAGAGAAAGGTGGCTGTACTCTGGAAACACC.

On this clone itself: The read comes to an end 3 residues before the CDR3 does, leaving the germline J gene to fill in the end. The chain recombines TRBV7-6 with TRBJ1-6; TRBD1 matches at 7 bases. After removal of 1 base from V and 10 bases from J, the junction contained 4 bases not matched to a gene. The germline gives CDR1 SGHVS, CDR2 FNYEAQ. The CDR3 sequence is 14 residues long. CDR3 sequence: CASSLDRGYSPLHF. Partial CDR3 DNA: TGTGCCAGCAGCTTAGACAGGGGTTACTCACCC.

In the case of this clone: The CDR3 goes on 3 residues after the read ends, and that part is filled in from the germline J gene. J is TRBJ1-2 and V is TRBV18; possible D gene TRBD1, 6 bases. Germline V gene sequence: CDR1 KGHSH, CDR2 LQKENI. The CDR3 covers 13 residues. CDR3 DNA, as far as it was read: TGTGCCAGCTCACCTAACACAGGGTTCGAC. Amino acids: CASSPNTGFD. The complete CDR3 sequence is CASSPNTGFDYTF. The full variable domain, with the rest looked up from reference TRBV18 and TRBJ1-2, is NAGVMQNPRHLVRRRGQEARLRCSPMKGHSHVYWYRQLPEEGLKFMVYLQKENIIDESGMPKERFSAEFPKEGPSILRIQQVVRGDSAAYFCASSPNTGFDYTFGSGTRLTVV.

In regard to this clone: The read terminates 3 residues ahead of where the CDR3 ends, so the germline J gene completes it. The chain is built from TRBV10-3 and TRBJ1-6; 7 nucleotides align to TRBD1. CDR1 is ENHRY and CDR2 is SYGVKD in the germline V gene. V was clipped by 5 bases and J by 6 bases; unmatched bases: 7. The CDR3 has 15 amino acids. CDR3 DNA, as far as it was read: TGTGCCATCAGTCGACAGGGTCCCTCTAATTCACCC. It specifies CAISRQGPSNSP. The whole CDR3 reads CAISRQGPSNSPLHF.

Concerning this clone itself: Coverage ceases 3 residues before the CDR3 finishes, and the germline J gene fills in the end. J is TRBJ1-6 and V is TRBV19, with 7 positions matching TRBD1. V dropped 9 bases and J dropped 6; count of bases not matched to a gene: 11. The germline V gene encodes CDR1 LNHDA and CDR2 SQIVND (reference sequence). The CDR3 is made up of 15 amino acids. The CDR3 sequence is CASKEQGPLNSPLHF. The covered CDR3 bases are TGTGCCAGCAAAGAACAGGGGCCCCTTAATTCACCC.

Of note for this clone: The read terminates 3 residues ahead of where the CDR3 ends, so the germline J gene completes it. The chain recombines TRBV7-6 with TRBJ2-3; D might be TRBD1 or TRBD2, each matching 5 bases. The CDR3 is 13 amino acids. Germline V lookup: CDR1 SGHVS, CDR2 FNYEAQ. CDR3 residues: CATSVRDGETQYF. The DNA read from the CDR3 is TGTGCCACCTCGGTCAGGGATGGGGAGACG.

In regard to this clone: The sequence runs out 3 residues before the end of the CDR3; the remainder is reconstructed from the germline J gene. The gene calls are TRBV5-5 and TRBJ2-3, with 10 bases fitting TRBD2. This CDR3 spans 15 amino acids. Germline trimming cut 2 bases from V and 4 bases from J; bases unmatched to any gene: 4. Looked up from germline, CDR1 is SGHKS and CDR2 is YYEKEE (reference sequence). CDR3 amino acids: CASSFSSGGADTQYF. The part of the CDR3 DNA that was read is TGTGCCAGCAGCTTCTCTAGCGGGGGTGCAGATACG. Using reference TRBV5-5 and TRBJ2-3 for the parts outside the CDR3, the full variable domain is DAGVTQSPTHLIKTRGQQVTLRCSPISGHKSVSWYQQVLGQGPQFIFQYYEKEERGRGNFPDRFSARQFPNYSSELNVNALLLGDSALYLCASSFSSGGADTQYFGPGTRLTVL.

Remarks on this clone: Read sequence stops 3 residues before the CDR3 end, and the germline J gene provides the missing end. The V gene is TRBV20-1, the J gene TRBJ1-5; D is possibly TRBD1 (5 bases). This CDR3 spans 15 amino acids. Germline loops: CDR1 DFQATT, CDR2 SNEGSKA (reference sequence). V was pared by 1 base and J by 2 bases, with 12 bases between. The CDR3 here is CSARVGAVGNQPQHF. The CDR3 bases that were read are TGCAGTGCTAGAGTTGGGGCGGTGGGCAATCAGCCC.